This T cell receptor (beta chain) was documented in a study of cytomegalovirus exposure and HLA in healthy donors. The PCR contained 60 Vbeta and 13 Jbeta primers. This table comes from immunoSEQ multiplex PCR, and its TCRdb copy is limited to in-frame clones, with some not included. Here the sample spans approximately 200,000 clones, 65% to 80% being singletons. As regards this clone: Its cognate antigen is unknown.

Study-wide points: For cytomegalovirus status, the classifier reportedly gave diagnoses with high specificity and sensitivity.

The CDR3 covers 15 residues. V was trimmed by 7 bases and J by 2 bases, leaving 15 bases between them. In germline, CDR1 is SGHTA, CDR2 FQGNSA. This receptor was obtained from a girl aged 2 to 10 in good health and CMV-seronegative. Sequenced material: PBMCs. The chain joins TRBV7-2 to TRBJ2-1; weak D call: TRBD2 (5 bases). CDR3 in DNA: TGTGCCAGCAAGAGTACCGGGGAGCCCTACAATGAGCAGTTCTTC. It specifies CASKSTGEPYNEQFF.